This TCR beta chain was sequenced during a study of blood T cell repertoires in COVID-19. At the level of the study: Spain, Italy and the United States supplied samples that represented acute and convalescent COVID-19.

TCRdb's copy holds only in-frame clones and misses some; the assay was immunoSEQ multiplex PCR. The sample lists 250,000 or so clones, about 89% occurring once. J lost 3 bases, V lost 4 bases, and 5 bases had no gene match. Germline CDR1 reads MNHEY; CDR2 reads SMNVEV (reference sequence). This CDR3 contains 16 residues. Input material: peripheral blood. This chain connects TRBV27 to TRBJ2-1; 11 nucleotides match TRBD1. The TCR sequence derives from a man aged 35 to 55 with active or convalescent COVID-19. CDR3 residues: CASSSWTGGNYNEQFF. In DNA form, the CDR3 reads TGTGCCAGCAGTTCCTGGACAGGGGGCAACTACAATGAGCAGTTCTTC.